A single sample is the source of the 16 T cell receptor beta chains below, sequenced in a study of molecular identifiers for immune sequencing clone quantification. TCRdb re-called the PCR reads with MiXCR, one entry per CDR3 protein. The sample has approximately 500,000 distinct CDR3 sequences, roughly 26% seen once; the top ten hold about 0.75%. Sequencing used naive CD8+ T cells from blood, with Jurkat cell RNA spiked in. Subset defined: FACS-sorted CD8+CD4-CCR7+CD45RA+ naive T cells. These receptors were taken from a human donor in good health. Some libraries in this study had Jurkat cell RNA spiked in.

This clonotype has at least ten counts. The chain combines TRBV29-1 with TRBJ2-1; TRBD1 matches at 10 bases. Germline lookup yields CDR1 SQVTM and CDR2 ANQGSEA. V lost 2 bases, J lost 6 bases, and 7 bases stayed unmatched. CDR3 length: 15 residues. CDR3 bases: TGCAGCGTTGAACAACTCCGGGACAGGGGCAATGAGCAGTTCTTC. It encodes CSVEQLRDRGNEQFF.

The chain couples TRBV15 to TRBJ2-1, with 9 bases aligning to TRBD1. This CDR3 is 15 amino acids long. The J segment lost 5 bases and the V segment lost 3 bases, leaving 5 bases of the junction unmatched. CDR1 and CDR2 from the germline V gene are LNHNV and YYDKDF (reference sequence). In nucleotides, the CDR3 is TGTGCCACCAGCAGCCCCGGGACAGGGCACAATGAGCAGTTCTTC. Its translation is CATSSPGTGHNEQFF.

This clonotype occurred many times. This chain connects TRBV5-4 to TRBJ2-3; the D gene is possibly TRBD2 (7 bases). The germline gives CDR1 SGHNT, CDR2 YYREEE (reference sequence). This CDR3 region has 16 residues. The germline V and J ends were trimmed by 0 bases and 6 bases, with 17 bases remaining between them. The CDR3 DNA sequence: TGTGCCAGCAGCTTGGCCGCGGGGGCACCTTCCGATACGCAGTATTTT. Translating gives CASSLAAGAPSDTQYF. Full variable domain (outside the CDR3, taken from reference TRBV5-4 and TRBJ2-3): ETGVTQSPTHLIKTRGQQVTLRCSSQSGHNTVSWYQQALGQGPQFIFQYYREEENGRGNFPPRFSGLQFPNYSSELNVNALELDDSALYLCASSLAAGAPSDTQYFGPGTRLTVL.

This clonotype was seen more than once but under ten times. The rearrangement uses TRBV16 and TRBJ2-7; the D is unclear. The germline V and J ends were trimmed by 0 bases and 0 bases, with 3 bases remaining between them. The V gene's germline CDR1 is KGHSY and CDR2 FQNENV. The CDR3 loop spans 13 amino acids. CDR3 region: CASSQSDSYEQYF. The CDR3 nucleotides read TGTGCCAGCAGCCAATCCGACTCCTACGAGCAGTACTTC.

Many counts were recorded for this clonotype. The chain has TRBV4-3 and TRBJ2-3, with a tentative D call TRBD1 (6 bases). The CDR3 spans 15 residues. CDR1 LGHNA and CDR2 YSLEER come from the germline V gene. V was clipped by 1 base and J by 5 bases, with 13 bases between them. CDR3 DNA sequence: TGCGCCAGCAGCCAAGTAATAGGGGGTGGAGATACGCAGTATTTT. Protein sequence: CASSQVIGGGDTQYF.

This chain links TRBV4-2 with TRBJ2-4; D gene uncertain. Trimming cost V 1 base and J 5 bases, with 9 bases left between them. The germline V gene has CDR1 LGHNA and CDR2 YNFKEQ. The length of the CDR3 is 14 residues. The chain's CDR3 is CASSQGGSQNIQYF. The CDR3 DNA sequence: TGTGCCAGCAGCCAAGGAGGATCCCAAAACATTCAGTACTTC.

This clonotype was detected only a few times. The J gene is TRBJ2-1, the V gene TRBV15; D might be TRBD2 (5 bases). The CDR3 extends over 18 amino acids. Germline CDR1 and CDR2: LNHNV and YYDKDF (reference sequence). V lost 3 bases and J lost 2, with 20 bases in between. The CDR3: CATSSSPADSFPYNEQFF. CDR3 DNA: TGTGCCACCAGCAGCTCCCCGGCGGACTCGTTCCCCTACAATGAGCAGTTCTTC.

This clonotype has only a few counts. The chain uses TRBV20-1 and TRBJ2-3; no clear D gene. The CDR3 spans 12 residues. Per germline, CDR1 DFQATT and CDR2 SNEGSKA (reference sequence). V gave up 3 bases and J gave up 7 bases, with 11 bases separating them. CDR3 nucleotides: TGCAGTGCTAGGGATGGAGTGAATACGCAGTATTTT. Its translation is CSARDGVNTQYF.

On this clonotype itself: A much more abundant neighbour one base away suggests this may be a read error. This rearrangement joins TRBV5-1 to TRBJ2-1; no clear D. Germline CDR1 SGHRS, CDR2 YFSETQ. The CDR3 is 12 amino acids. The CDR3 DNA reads TGCGGCAGCAGCGCGGTGGGCAATGAGCAGTTCTTC. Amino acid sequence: CGSSAVGNEQFF.

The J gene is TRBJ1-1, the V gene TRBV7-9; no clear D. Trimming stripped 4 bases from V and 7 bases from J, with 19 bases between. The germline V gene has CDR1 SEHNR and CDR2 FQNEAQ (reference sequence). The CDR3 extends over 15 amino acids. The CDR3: CASSYSAVPGSEAFF. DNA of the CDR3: TGTGCCAGCAGCTACTCGGCGGTTCCCGGGAGTGAAGCTTTCTTT. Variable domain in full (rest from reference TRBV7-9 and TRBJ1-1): DTGVSQNPRHKITKRGQNVTFRCDPISEHNRLYWYRQTLGQGPEFLTYFQNEAQLEKSRLLSDRFSAERPKGSFSTLEIQRTEQGDSAMYLCASSYSAVPGSEAFFGQGTRLTVV.

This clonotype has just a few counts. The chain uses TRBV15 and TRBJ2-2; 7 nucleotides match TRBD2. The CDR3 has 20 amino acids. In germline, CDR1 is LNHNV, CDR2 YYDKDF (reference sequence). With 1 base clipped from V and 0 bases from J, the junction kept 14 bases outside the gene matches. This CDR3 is CATSRVPKLYSGSNTGELFF. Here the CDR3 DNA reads TGTGCCACCAGCAGAGTCCCTAAGCTGTATAGCGGGTCGAACACCGGGGAGCTGTTTTTT.

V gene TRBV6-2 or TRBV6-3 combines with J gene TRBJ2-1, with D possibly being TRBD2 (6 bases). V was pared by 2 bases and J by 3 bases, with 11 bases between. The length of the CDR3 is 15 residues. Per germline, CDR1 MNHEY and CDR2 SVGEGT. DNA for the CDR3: TGTGCCAGCAGTTACCTTAGCGGAAGCTACAATGAGCAGTTCTTC. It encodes CASSYLSGSYNEQFF.

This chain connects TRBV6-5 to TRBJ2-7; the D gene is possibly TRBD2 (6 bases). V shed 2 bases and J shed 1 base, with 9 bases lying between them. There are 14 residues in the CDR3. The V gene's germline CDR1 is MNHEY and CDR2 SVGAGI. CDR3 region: CASSYGDFSYEQYF. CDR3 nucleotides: TGTGCCAGCAGTTACGGGGACTTTTCCTACGAGCAGTACTTC.

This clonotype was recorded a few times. The CDR3 region is CSATRSNTGELFF. In DNA, the CDR3 is TGCAGTGCTACCCGGTCGAACACCGGGGAGCTGTTTTTT. This chain uses TRBV20-1 with TRBJ2-2; no clear D. Trimming left V 4 bases short and J 0 bases short, with 6 bases between. Germline assignment: CDR1 DFQATT and CDR2 SNEGSKA (reference sequence). The CDR3 is 13 amino acids.

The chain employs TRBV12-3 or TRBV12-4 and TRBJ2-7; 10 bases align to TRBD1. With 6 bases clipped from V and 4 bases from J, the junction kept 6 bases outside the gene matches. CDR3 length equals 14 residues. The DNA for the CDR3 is TGTGCCAGCAGGACAGGGGGCGCCGTTTACGAGCAGTACTTC. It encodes CASRTGGAVYEQYF.

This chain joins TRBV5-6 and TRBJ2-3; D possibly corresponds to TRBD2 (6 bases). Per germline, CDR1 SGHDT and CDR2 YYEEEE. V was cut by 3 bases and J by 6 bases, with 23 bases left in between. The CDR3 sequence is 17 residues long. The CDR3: CASSWPQQGGGGDTQYF. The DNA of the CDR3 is TGTGCCAGCAGCTGGCCCCAGCAGGGTGGAGGAGGGGATACGCAGTATTTT.